Listed below are T cell receptor beta chains from one sample, sequenced in a study of blood T cell repertoires in COVID-19. The repertoire was sequenced with immunoSEQ multiplex PCR; TCRdb's copy has only in-frame clones and lacks some. The table shows under 150,000 clones, with approximately 90% occurring only once. The sequenced sample was peripheral blood. These receptor sequences come from a human donor with active COVID-19. The donor label of this sample is uncertain. CDR3s include the opening cysteine and the closing phenylalanine or tryptophan. Fields, in order: V gene, clone size, D gene, CDR3 length, J gene, CDR3 DNA, CDR3 protein. The D gene is left open where the match is weak. Only part of the rows carry a size: once, few, many, or a class if the clone is expanded.

>TRBV5-1|-|-|18|TRBJ2-3
TGCGCCAGCAGCTTGGATGAGGTGGGGGCGCGAGGCACAGATACGCAGTATTTT
CASSLDEVGARGTDTQYF
>TRBV18|-|-|16|TRBJ2-1
TGTGCCAGCTCACCTACGGTCCCACCCTCCTACAATGAGCAGTTCTTC
CASSPTVPPSYNEQFF
>TRBV2|few|-|13|TRBJ1-5
TGTGCCAGCTCAGGGGAGTTGAATCAGCCCCAGCATTTT
CASSGELNQPQHF
>TRBV28|-|-|12|TRBJ2-7
TGTGCCAGCAGTTTAAACTTATACGAGCAGTACTTC
CASSLNLYEQYF
>TRBV11-1|-|-|14|TRBJ2-1
TGTGCCAGCAGCCCCGACCTAGCAAGGAATGAGCAGTTCTTC
CASSPDLARNEQFF
>TRBV27|-|-|13|TRBJ1-5
TGTGCCACCCGTGAACAGGGTAGTCAGCCCCAGCATTTT
CATREQGSQPQHF
>TRBV29-1|-|TRBD1|14|TRBJ1-1
TGCAGCGTGATTATACAGGGGGGAAACACTGAAGCTTTCTTT
CSVIIQGGNTEAFF
>TRBV6-4|-|TRBD1|15|TRBJ1-2
TGTGCCAGCAGTGAATCCCTACAGGGGTCGGGGGGCTACACCTTC
CASSESLQGSGGYTF
>TRBV12-1|-|-|14|TRBJ1-1
TGTGCCAGCCCTGGCTTGCGGGAGGAGCCTGAAGCTTTCTTT
CASPGLREEPEAFF
>TRBV4-3|-|TRBD1|15|TRBJ2-7
TGCGCCAGCAGCCAAGACGGGACAGGGTTCGACGAGCAGTACTTC
CASSQDGTGFDEQYF
>TRBV14|-|-|15|TRBJ1-2
TGTGCCAGCAGCCCAAGGCCGGGACTGATCTCGGGGGACACCTTC
CASSPRPGLISGDTF
>TRBV5-1|-|-|13|TRBJ2-7
TGCGCCAGCGCAATCGGCGGTACCTACGAGCAGTACTTC
CASAIGGTYEQYF
>TRBV6-5|-|-|14|TRBJ1-1
TGTGCCAGCAGTTACTCGACGGGGTTCTCTGAAGCTTTCTTT
CASSYSTGFSEAFF
>TRBV27|-|-|14|TRBJ1-1
TGTGCCAGCAACACCGGACAGCTAGCAAGTGAAGCTTTCTTT
CASNTGQLASEAFF
>TRBV19|-|TRBD2|16|TRBJ2-3
TGTGCCAGTAGTATTTTTGGCGGGGGTAGCACAGATACGCAGTATTTT
CASSIFGGGSTDTQYF
>TRBV6-5|-|TRBD1|14|TRBJ2-7
TGTGCCAGCATCCGGACAGGGAGGTCCTACGAGCAGTACTTC
CASIRTGRSYEQYF